The 32 T cell receptor beta chains presented below share a single source sample, sequenced in a study of T cells after yellow fever vaccination. Each CDR3 protein gets one entry after TCRdb re-called the 5' RACE reads with MiXCR. The top ten clones hold over 15% of a sample with 250,000 to 350,000 distinct CDR3 sequences, 6.5% to 8.5% of them seen once. This specimen consisted of PBMCs, obtained around 45 days after the first yellow fever vaccination. These receptors were taken from a man younger than 35 who received the YFV17D yellow fever vaccine.

This clonotype was detected a few times. The J gene is TRBJ2-1, the V gene TRBV5-1; unclear D gene. Germline V lookup: CDR1 SGHRS, CDR2 YFSETQ. The CDR3 consists of 18 residues. The V gene lost 4 bases and the J gene lost 0 bases, with 20 bases spanning the gap. CDR3 protein: CASSLPSGGRSSYNEQFF. CDR3 nucleotides: TGCGCCAGCAGCCTACCCTCGGGTGGGCGAAGCTCCTACAATGAGCAGTTCTTC. The variable domain in full, with the rest retrieved from reference TRBV5-1 and TRBJ2-1, is KAGVTQTPRYLIKTRGQQVTLSCSPISGHRSVSWYQQTPGQGLQFLFEYFSETQRNKGNFPGRFSGRQFSNSRSEMNVSTLELGDSALYLCASSLPSGGRSSYNEQFFGPGTRLTVL.

This clonotype was detected many times. The genes are TRBV7-2 and TRBJ2-3, with 11 bases aligning to TRBD1. This CDR3 is 15 amino acids long. Germline CDR1 is SGHTA and CDR2 is FQGNSA. V shed 5 bases, J shed 4 bases, and the junction held 5 bases outside the gene matches. CDR3 nucleotide sequence: TGTGCCAGCAGCCGCCGGGACAGGGGGGCAGATACGCAGTATTTT. This codes for CASSRRDRGADTQYF.

The table lists this clonotype with a few counts. V gene TRBV20-1 combines with J gene TRBJ2-5; TRBD2 aligns across 12 bases. This CDR3 region has 16 residues. Germline values: CDR1 DFQATT, CDR2 SNEGSKA (reference sequence). Unmatched junction bases numbered 8, after V lost 5 bases and J lost 1 base. The CDR3 here is CSALPGLAGIQETQYF. The CDR3 DNA reads TGCAGTGCTTTACCGGGACTAGCGGGCATCCAAGAGACCCAGTACTTC.

The CDR3 sequence: CASSYSSAGQGINEQFF. In nucleotides, the CDR3 is TGTGCCAGCAGTTACTCGTCCGCGGGACAGGGAATCAATGAGCAGTTCTTC. The chain recombines TRBV6-5 with TRBJ2-1; 9 bases are a match to TRBD1. The germline gives CDR1 MNHEY, CDR2 SVGAGI. V lost 0 bases, J lost 6 bases, and 9 bases stayed unmatched. The CDR3 totals 17 residues.

This chain uses TRBV20-1 with TRBJ2-1, with 12 positions matching TRBD2. This CDR3 is 15 amino acids long. V gave up 4 bases and J gave up 12 bases; unmatched junction bases: 13. CDR1 is DFQATT, CDR2 SNEGSKA, per germline (reference sequence). CDR3 nucleotide sequence: TGCAGTGCTATCCCGACTAGCGGGGGCCGGCTGTTGCAGTTCTTC. It specifies CSAIPTSGGRLLQFF.

The rearrangement uses TRBV12-3 or TRBV12-4 and TRBJ1-2; TRBD1 might be the D (6 bases). Trimming took off 3 bases at V and 7 bases at J, with 12 bases between the two ends. This CDR3 contains 13 residues. The CDR3 region is CASSFLGGPGYTF. CDR3 nucleotide sequence: TGTGCCAGCAGTTTTTTGGGGGGGCCTGGCTACACCTTC.

This clonotype occurred many times. V gene TRBV5-1 combines with J gene TRBJ2-7; D tentatively fits TRBD1 or TRBD2 (6 bases each). Trimming took 0 bases from V and 8 from J, leaving 12 bases between them. There are 13 residues in the CDR3. Germline CDR1 reads SGHRS; CDR2 reads YFSETQ. The CDR3 nucleotides are TGCGCCAGCAGCTTGGTACCGGGGGCGAAGCAGTACTTC. Its protein product is CASSLVPGAKQYF. Filled out from reference TRBV5-1 and TRBJ2-7, the complete variable domain reads KAGVTQTPRYLIKTRGQQVTLSCSPISGHRSVSWYQQTPGQGLQFLFEYFSETQRNKGNFPGRFSGRQFSNSRSEMNVSTLELGDSALYLCASSLVPGAKQYFGPGTRLTVT.

By share of the sample, this clonotype is medium-sized. This rearrangement joins TRBV20-1 to TRBJ2-7; TRBD1 is a possible D gene (5 bases). CDR3 length equals 14 residues. CDR1 is DFQATT, CDR2 SNEGSKA, per germline (reference sequence). V was pared by 1 base and J by 0 bases, with 10 bases between. DNA of the CDR3: TGCAGTGCTAGAGGTGGAGACAGCTCCTACGAGCAGTACGTC. Translation: CSARGGDSSYEQYV.

This clonotype was observed at least ten times. The CDR3, as DNA: TGTGCCAGCAGCCAAAATAGGGAGACCCAGTACTTC. It specifies CASSQNRETQYF. The chain joins TRBV14 to TRBJ2-5; no firm D call. This CDR3 region has 12 residues. The germline V and J ends were trimmed by 2 bases and 5 bases, with 6 bases remaining between them. Looked up from germline, CDR1 is SGHDN and CDR2 is FVKESK. Using reference TRBV14 and TRBJ2-5 for the parts outside the CDR3, the full variable domain is EAGVTQFPSHSVIEKGQTVTLRCDPISGHDNLYWYRRVMGKEIKFLLHFVKESKQDESGMPNNRFLAERTGGTYSTLKVQPAELEDSGVYFCASSQNRETQYFGPGTRLLVL.

This clonotype was counted a few times. V and J are TRBV7-2 and TRBJ2-7; 8 positions agree with TRBD2. Trimming took 5 bases from V and 2 from J; bases not matched to a gene: 8. The CDR3 covers 15 residues. Germline V lookup: CDR1 SGHTA, CDR2 FQGNSA. CDR3 DNA sequence: TGTGCCAGCAGCATCAGCGGGGGTCCCCCCTACGAGCAGTACTTC. Its protein product is CASSISGGPPYEQYF.

This clonotype turned up a few times. This chain connects TRBV5-4 to TRBJ2-5; D perhaps matches TRBD1 (6 bases). The V and J ends lost 4 bases and 0 bases respectively, with 10 bases between them. The CDR3 is 14 residues long. The germline CDR1 and CDR2 sequences are SGHNT and YYREEE (reference sequence). In nucleotides, the CDR3 is TGTGCCAGCAGCATAGGACAGCACCAAGAGACCCAGTACTTC. Amino acid sequence: CASSIGQHQETQYF.

The chain recombines TRBV5-1 with TRBJ2-3; 9 bases agree with TRBD2. The length of the CDR3 is 15 residues. J gave up 6 bases and V 2 bases, and 7 bases lay outside the gene matches. Germline V gives CDR1 SGHRS, CDR2 YFSETQ. This CDR3 is CASSFRAGGGDTQYF. The CDR3 nucleotides read TGCGCCAGCAGCTTCAGAGCGGGGGGTGGGGATACGCAGTATTTT.

This clonotype was picked up a small number of times. The gene calls are TRBV20-1 and TRBJ2-5, with 11 bases aligning to TRBD2. This CDR3 has 11 residues. With V trimmed by 5 bases and J by 7 bases, 0 bases remained unmatched. The germline gives CDR1 DFQATT, CDR2 SNEGSKA (reference sequence). CDR3 in DNA: TGCAGTGCTGGACTAGCGGGGACCCAGTACTTC. Its translation: CSAGLAGTQYF.

J is TRBJ2-7 and V is TRBV12-5; 8 nucleotides align to TRBD1. The length of the CDR3 is 18 residues. Germline V gives CDR1 LGHNT, CDR2 FRNRAP. V was clipped by 5 bases and J by 5 bases; unmatched bases: 20. DNA for the CDR3: TGTGCTAGTGGTCCCTACCAAAAAGGACAGGGCAATTTCAACGAGCAGTACGTC. Its translation: CASGPYQKGQGNFNEQYV.

V and J are TRBV10-3 and TRBJ1-2; 9 bases match TRBD1. This CDR3 region has 15 residues. Germline assignment: CDR1 ENHRY and CDR2 SYGVKD. V shed 7 bases, J shed 2 bases, and the junction held 8 bases outside the gene matches. The CDR3 region has the DNA TGTGCCATCACTCCGGGACAGGGCTCCAACTATGGCTACACCTTC. It specifies CAITPGQGSNYGYTF.

This clonotype was detected many times. V is TRBV6-2 or TRBV6-3 and J is TRBJ1-2, with unresolved D. The CDR3 loop spans 12 amino acids. Germline assignment: CDR1 MNHEY and CDR2 SVGEGT. Deletions cut 5 bases from V and 4 bases from J, with 8 bases between. CDR3 amino acids: CASSAEFYGYTF. The CDR3 nucleotides read TGTGCCAGCAGTGCCGAATTCTATGGCTACACCTTC.

This clonotype was counted only a few times. This sequence joins TRBV6-1 and TRBJ1-5; 7 nucleotides line up with TRBD1. The V gene's germline CDR1 is MNHNS and CDR2 SASEGT. The CDR3 loop spans 14 amino acids. The trim removed 6 bases at V and 9 bases at J, leaving 11 bases unmatched. The CDR3 bases are TGTGCCAGCAGCCTGCAGGGGGGGTACGGGCCCCAGCATTTT. This encodes CASSLQGGYGPQHF.

The V gene is TRBV15, the J gene TRBJ2-5, with D uncertain. The CDR3 runs 17 residues. Trimming left V 0 bases short and J 1 base short, with 15 bases between. Per the germline V gene, CDR1 is LNHNV and CDR2 is YYDKDF (reference sequence). The CDR3 DNA reads as TGTGCCACCAGCAGAGATCTCAGACTGGCAACCCAAGAGACCCAGTACTTC. Its translation is CATSRDLRLATQETQYF.

This clonotype was picked up many times. This chain uses TRBV4-3 with TRBJ1-1; D is possibly TRBD1 (5 bases). Germline CDR1 and CDR2: LGHNA and YSLEER. V was cut by 0 bases and J by 0 bases, with 14 bases left in between. The CDR3 extends over 17 amino acids. CDR3 nucleotide sequence: TGCGCCAGCAGCCAAGATGTCGGCAGGGAAATGAACACTGAAGCTTTCTTT. This translates into CASSQDVGREMNTEAFF.

This clonotype showed up just a few times. The genes are TRBV4-2 and TRBJ1-1; D unresolved. CDR1 is LGHNA and CDR2 is YNFKEQ in the germline V gene. Deletions cut 3 bases from V and 4 bases from J, with 12 bases between. This CDR3 comprises 14 residues. CDR3 sequence: CASSHPTLLTEAFF. The CDR3 DNA reads TGTGCCAGCAGCCATCCCACTCTCCTCACTGAAGCTTTCTTT.

This clonotype was picked up many times. V usage is TRBV6-1 and J usage is TRBJ2-7; D uncertain. In germline, CDR1 is MNHNS, CDR2 SASEGT. V was trimmed by 6 bases and J by 2 bases, leaving 11 bases between them. This CDR3 spans 13 amino acids. This CDR3 is CASSVSGAYEQYF. DNA of the CDR3: TGTGCCAGCAGCGTTTCAGGAGCCTACGAGCAGTACTTC.

V is TRBV20-1 and J is TRBJ2-3; 8 bases fit TRBD1. Germline V gene data show CDR1 as DFQATT and CDR2 as SNEGSKA (reference sequence). With V trimmed by 1 base and J by 6 bases, 15 bases remained unmatched. The CDR3 covers 17 residues. Written as DNA, the CDR3 is TGCAGTGCTAGAGCTCTTCGAGACAGGGGTGAGGCGGATACGCAGTATTTT. This codes for CSARALRDRGEADTQYF.

There are a few counts of this clonotype. The rearrangement joins TRBV7-2 to TRBJ1-5; D uncertain. Germline lookup yields CDR1 SGHTA and CDR2 FQGNSA. The CDR3 is 15 amino acids. Trimming removed 4 bases from V and 3 bases from J, with 13 bases in between. CDR3 coding DNA: TGTGCCAGCAGCTCCCAGACGGGTTACAATCAGCCCCAGCATTTT. It yields the protein CASSSQTGYNQPQHF.

This chain joins TRBV7-2 and TRBJ1-1; 7 nucleotides match TRBD1. The V gene's germline CDR1 is SGHTA and CDR2 FQGNSA. After removal of 1 base from V and 4 bases from J, the junction contained 6 bases not matched to a gene. The CDR3 runs 15 residues. The CDR3 DNA is TGTGCCAGCAGCTTAGGGGCCAGGGGGTCCACTGAAGCTTTCTTT. Amino acid sequence: CASSLGARGSTEAFF.

The chain uses TRBV30 and TRBJ2-3; weak D call: TRBD2 (6 bases). This CDR3 spans 15 amino acids. Germline values: CDR1 GTSNPN, CDR2 SVGIG (reference sequence). Trimming took 4 bases from V and 2 from J, leaving 16 bases between them. CDR3 nucleotide sequence: TGTGCCTGGACTTTACCGGGGGTCCACACAGATACGCAGTATTTT. Residues: CAWTLPGVHTDTQYF. Drawing the rest from reference TRBV30 and TRBJ2-3, the complete variable domain is SQTIHQWPATLVQPVGSPLSLECTVEGTSNPNLYWYRQAAGRGLQLLFYSVGIGQISSEVPQNLSASRPQDRQFILSSKKLLLSDSGFYLCAWTLPGVHTDTQYFGPGTRLTVL.

In this sample, this clonotype turned up many times. The chain carries TRBV7-3 and TRBJ2-5; TRBD2 matches at 8 bases. CDR1 is SGHTA, CDR2 FQGTGA, per germline. Unmatched junction bases numbered 2, after V lost 0 bases and J lost 5 bases. This CDR3 is 14 amino acids long. The CDR3 loop reads CASSLTAGDETQYF. CDR3 bases: TGTGCCAGCAGCTTAACAGCGGGGGACGAGACCCAGTACTTC.

The chain is built from TRBV18 and TRBJ2-7; D is tentatively TRBD1 or TRBD2 (6 bases each). This CDR3 is built from 13 residues. The germline CDR1 and CDR2 sequences are KGHSH and LQKENI. Trimming shortened V by 6 bases and J by 2 bases, and 11 bases separated the two germline ends. CDR3 region: CASSGGSTYEQYF. CDR3 in DNA: TGTGCCAGCTCGGGGGGCTCAACCTACGAGCAGTACTTC.

This clonotype was counted only a few times. The chain carries TRBV29-1 and TRBJ2-3; TRBD1 matches 8 bases. CDR1 is SQVTM, CDR2 ANQGSEA, per germline. V shed 3 bases and J 6 bases; nucleotides not matched to a gene: 11. This CDR3 comprises 15 residues. The CDR3 region is CSVEGHGQGDDTQYF. CDR3 sequence (DNA): TGCAGCGTTGAGGGTCACGGACAGGGCGATGATACGCAGTATTTT.

This clonotype was counted ten times or more. The genes are TRBV10-3 and TRBJ2-2; no reliable D call. V shed 5 bases and J shed 4 bases, with 2 bases lying between them. Germline V gene sequence: CDR1 ENHRY, CDR2 SYGVKD. The CDR3 is 11 residues long. CDR3 region: CAISFTGELFF. The CDR3 region has the DNA TGTGCCATCAGTTTCACCGGGGAGCTGTTTTTT.

This clonotype was seen ten or more times. CDR3 in amino acids: CSARDLRGGGDTQYF. The CDR3 DNA sequence: TGCAGTGCTAGAGATCTGAGGGGGGGAGGGGATACGCAGTATTTT. The rearrangement uses TRBV20-1 and TRBJ2-3; D perhaps matches TRBD2 (7 bases). The V gene's germline CDR1 is DFQATT and CDR2 SNEGSKA (reference sequence). V shed 0 bases and J shed 6 bases, with 16 bases lying between them. The CDR3 spans 15 residues.

The chain joins TRBV6-5 to TRBJ1-1; 7 bases align to TRBD1. V was clipped by 0 bases and J by 4 bases; unmatched bases: 11. Germline lookup yields CDR1 MNHEY and CDR2 SVGAGI. CDR3 length equals 17 residues. The CDR3 here is CASSYSVLGTVGTEAFF. The CDR3, as DNA: TGTGCCAGCAGTTACTCGGTTCTTGGGACAGTGGGCACTGAAGCTTTCTTT.

This rearrangement joins TRBV4-1 to TRBJ2-1, with 9 nucleotides matching TRBD2. This CDR3 is built from 15 residues. CDR1 is MGHRA, CDR2 YSYEKL, per germline. V was clipped by 4 bases and J by 4 bases; unmatched bases: 5. The CDR3 nucleotides are TGCGCCAGCAGCCGGAACAGCGGGGGGTACAATGAGCAGTTCTTC. Its translation is CASSRNSGGYNEQFF.